This T cell receptor beta chain was sequenced in a study of T cells in localized non-small cell lung cancer. TCRdb keeps only in-frame clones here, not all; method: immunoSEQ multiplex PCR. The sample has about 53,000 clones; roughly 84% are singletons. V shed 0 bases and J shed 0 bases, with 13 bases lying between them. Germline CDR1 and CDR2: SGHRS and YFSETQ. This CDR3 has 16 residues. The material was peripheral blood mononuclear cells, obtained before any cancer treatment. The clonotype comes from a man aged 35 to 70 with stage III lung adenocarcinoma. This sequence joins TRBV5-1 and TRBJ2-7; D unresolved. The CDR3 spells CASSLGVRRVSYEQYF. In DNA form, the CDR3 reads TGCGCCAGCAGCTTGGGGGTTCGAAGGGTCTCCTACGAGCAGTACTTC.